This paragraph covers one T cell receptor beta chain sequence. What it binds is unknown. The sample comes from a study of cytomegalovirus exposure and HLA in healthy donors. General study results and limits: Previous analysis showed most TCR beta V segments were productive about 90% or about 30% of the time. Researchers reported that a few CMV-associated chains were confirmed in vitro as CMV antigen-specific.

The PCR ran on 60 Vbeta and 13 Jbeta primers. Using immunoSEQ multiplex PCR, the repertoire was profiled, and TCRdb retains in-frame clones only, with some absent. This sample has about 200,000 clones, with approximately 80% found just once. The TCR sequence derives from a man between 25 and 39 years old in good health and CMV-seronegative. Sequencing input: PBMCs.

CDR3 in amino acids: CSVAESPPNEQFF. The CDR3 DNA follows: TGCAGCGTTGCGGAGTCCCCCCCCAATGAGCAGTTCTTC. The chain links TRBV29-1 to TRBJ2-1, with D hard to call. Trimming cost V 4 bases and J 6 bases, with 13 bases left between them. CDR3 size: 13 residues. The germline V gene has CDR1 SQVTM and CDR2 ANQGSEA.